This TCR beta chain is drawn from a study of CD8+CD57+ T cells in acquired aplastic anemia. The CDR3 is 14 residues long. Looked up from germline, CDR1 is ENHRY and CDR2 is SYGVKD. V was pared by 10 bases and J by 6 bases, with 21 bases between. Before being chosen for sequencing, patients had shown CD8+CD57+ cell expansion by flow cytometry. TCR beta VDJ and CDR3 profiling used genomic DNA as template. Each CDR3 protein gets one entry after TCRdb re-called the reads with MiXCR. The data hold approximately 300,000 distinct CDR3 sequences, with approximately 60% observed a single time. The chain joins TRBV10-3 to TRBJ1-2; D remains unclear. The specimen sequenced was sorted CD4+, CD8+, or CD8+CD57+ T cells (not recorded which) from PBMCs. This clonotype was sampled from a human donor with aplastic anemia. This CDR3 reads CATLGGRVLDGYTF. In DNA form, the CDR3 reads TGTGCCACACTTGGAGGGAGGGTCCTAGATGGCTACACCTTC.